This TCR beta chain originates from a study of T cell changes during pregnancy in multiple sclerosis. Profiling relied on immunoSEQ multiplex PCR, and the TCRdb table lists in-frame clones only, not all of them. The sample shows around 130,000 clones, 90% to 96% of them seen only once. The V and J ends lost 5 bases and 0 bases, in that order; junction bases with no gene match: 9. The CDR3 totals 16 residues. The germline V gene encodes CDR1 MNHEY and CDR2 SMNVEV (reference sequence). The clonotype comes from a female donor with multiple sclerosis, enrolled in a pregnancy study. Sequencing was performed on peripheral blood, taken after pregnancy. The chain links TRBV27 to TRBJ1-1; 7 bases match TRBD1. DNA of the CDR3: TGTGCCAGCAGTGTAACGACAGGGTTAATGAACACTGAAGCTTTCTTT. Translated, it gives CASSVTTGLMNTEAFF.